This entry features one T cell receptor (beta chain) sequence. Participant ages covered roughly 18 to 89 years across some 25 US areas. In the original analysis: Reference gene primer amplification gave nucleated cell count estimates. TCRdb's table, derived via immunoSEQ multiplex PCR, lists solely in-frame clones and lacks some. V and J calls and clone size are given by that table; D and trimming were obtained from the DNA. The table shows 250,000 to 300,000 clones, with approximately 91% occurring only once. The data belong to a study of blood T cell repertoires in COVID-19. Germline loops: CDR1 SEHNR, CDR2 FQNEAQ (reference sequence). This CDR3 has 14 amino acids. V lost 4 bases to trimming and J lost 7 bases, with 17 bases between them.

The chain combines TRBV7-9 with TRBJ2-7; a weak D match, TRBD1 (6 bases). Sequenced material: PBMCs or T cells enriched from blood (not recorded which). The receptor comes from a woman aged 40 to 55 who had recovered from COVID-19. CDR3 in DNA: TGTGCCAGCAGCTCCACGACAGGCTCTAGGGAGCAGTACTTC. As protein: CASSSTTGSREQYF. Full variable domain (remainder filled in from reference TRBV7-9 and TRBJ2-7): DTGVSQNPRHKITKRGQNVTFRCDPISEHNRLYWYRQTLGQGPEFLTYFQNEAQLEKSRLLSDRFSAERPKGSFSTLEIQRTEQGDSAMYLCASSSTTGSREQYFGPGTRLTVT.